The clone carrying this T cell receptor beta chain has a handful of counts. Antigen specificity is unknown. Sequenced by immunoSEQ multiplex PCR; TCRdb stores in-frame clones only, minus some. This table has about 32,000 clones, almost 80% appearing once. The CDR3 consists of 15 residues. The trim removed 2 bases at V and 8 bases at J, leaving 2 bases unmatched. Per the germline V gene, CDR1 is WSHSY and CDR2 is SAAADI. This entry belongs to a study of T cells in narcolepsy. Study-wide context: Enrolled donors included narcolepsy type 1 or type 2 patients and healthy controls.

Study findings and constraints: Comparing one patient's CSF and blood CD4+ clonotypes highlighted HCRT- and TRIB2-specific autoreactive clonotypes. Healthy controls reportedly lacked the autoreactive clonotypes serially found in patients' blood.

V usage is TRBV10-2 and J usage is TRBJ2-1; TRBD2 agrees at 14 bases. Sequencing was carried out using memory (CD45RA-) CD4+ T cells from blood. The clonotype originates from a human donor in good health. DNA of the CDR3: TGCGCCAGCAGTGAGGGGACTAGCGGGAGACATGAGCAGTTCTTC. Its protein is CASSEGTSGRHEQFF.